These T cell receptor beta chains were read from a single sample in a study of post-analysis software for immune sequencing data. TCRdb itself ran the PCR reads through MiXCR, one entry per CDR3 protein. The repertoire has roughly 800,000 distinct CDR3 sequences, roughly 58% of them found once; the top ten carry approximately 4.3%. Material for sequencing was blood. Receptor source: a girl aged 5 to 17 with multiple sclerosis. The CDR3 runs from the conserved cysteine through the conserved F or W. D genes are given only for firm matches. Clone size, where shown, is once, few, many, or a class for clones that have expanded.

clone_size | j_call | v_call | d_call | cdr3_aa | cdr3_nt
once | TRBJ2-7 | TRBV7-9 | NA | CASSLAKGRRYEQYF | TGTGCCAGCAGCTTAGCGAAGGGGAGGAGGTACGAGCAGTACTTC
NA | TRBJ2-7 | TRBV5-1 | NA | CASSLDRGAVDEQYF | TGCGCCAGCAGCTTGGATCGGGGTGCAGTCGACGAGCAGTACTTC
NA | TRBJ2-3 | TRBV6-5 | NA | CASSSGPFTDTQYF | TGTGCCAGCAGTTCAGGACCCTTCACAGATACGCAGTATTTT
NA | TRBJ2-5 | TRBV11-2 | NA | CASSFLKETQYF | TGTGCCAGCAGCTTTTTGAAAGAGACCCAGTACTTC
NA | TRBJ2-3 | TRBV3-1 | NA | CASSQGLRQFSTDTQYF | TGTGCCAGCAGCCAAGGACTCCGACAGTTTAGCACAGATACGCAGTATTTT
NA | TRBJ2-3 | TRBV10-1 | TRBD2 | CASSDPAGGTGTQYF | TGCGCCAGCAGTGACCCAGCGGGGGGCACAGGTACGCAGTATTTT
NA | TRBJ2-7 | TRBV12-3/TRBV12-4 | NA | CASSVSGTDYEQYF | TGTGCCAGCAGTGTCTCCGGGACCGACTACGAGCAGTACTTC
NA | TRBJ2-7 | TRBV6-5 | TRBD1 | CASKKTGGFSDEQYF | TGTGCCAGCAAGAAAACAGGGGGGTTTAGCGACGAGCAGTACTTC
NA | TRBJ2-1 | TRBV20-1 | NA | CSAELVEQFF | TGCAGTGCTGAACTAGTAGAGCAGTTCTTC
NA | TRBJ2-1 | TRBV29-1 | TRBD2 | CSVLAGERFF | TGCAGCGTTCTAGCGGGAGAGCGGTTCTTC
NA | TRBJ2-5 | TRBV20-1 | NA | CSARRQQETQYF | TGCAGTGCTAGAAGGCAGCAAGAGACCCAGTACTTC
NA | TRBJ2-2 | TRBV7-2 | NA | CASSLTFSGTNTGELFF | TGTGCCAGCAGCCTAACCTTTAGCGGAACGAACACCGGGGAGCTGTTTTTT
NA | TRBJ2-5 | TRBV18 | NA | CASSPDVQETQYF | TGTGCCAGCTCACCGGATGTGCAAGAGACCCAGTACTTC
NA | TRBJ1-2 | TRBV5-1 | TRBD1 | CASSPRGGGTGSNYGYTF | TGCGCCAGCAGCCCAAGGGGTGGCGGGACAGGGTCGAACTATGGCTACACCTTC
few | TRBJ2-5 | TRBV7-2 | NA | CASRAEETQYF | TGTGCCAGCAGAGCTGAAGAGACCCAGTACTTC
few | TRBJ2-7 | TRBV27 | TRBD1 | CASSPTDRGEQYF | TGTGCCAGCAGTCCGACGGACAGGGGCGAGCAGTACTTC
NA | TRBJ2-4 | TRBV20-1 | TRBD2 | CSAGRTSGGAKNIQYF | TGCAGTGCTGGTAGGACTAGCGGTGGGGCCAAAAACATTCAGTACTTC
NA | TRBJ2-5 | TRBV11-2 | TRBD2 | CASSFVAGGPQYF | TGTGCCAGCAGCTTTGTAGCGGGGGGGCCCCAGTACTTC
NA | TRBJ2-5 | TRBV5-5 | NA | CASSATTSEVETQYF | TGTGCCAGCAGCGCAACGACTAGTGAGGTTGAGACCCAGTACTTC
once | TRBJ2-1 | TRBV11-1 | NA | CASSGGAGQFF | TGTGCCAGCAGCGGGGGAGCTGGGCAGTTCTTC
few | TRBJ2-3 | TRBV20-1 | NA | CSAMRDSTDTQYF | TGCAGTGCTATGCGGGATAGCACAGATACGCAGTATTTT
NA | TRBJ1-2 | TRBV5-1 | NA | CASSLSEASYGYTF | TGCGCCAGCAGCTTATCTGAGGCTTCATATGGCTACACCTTC
NA | TRBJ2-6 | TRBV9 | TRBD1 | CASSAPGTGYPGANVLTF | TGTGCCAGCAGCGCACCTGGGACAGGGTACCCCGGGGCCAACGTCCTGACTTTC
NA | TRBJ2-5 | TRBV7-9 | TRBD2 | CASSRRTSQETQYF | TGTGCCAGCAGCCGGCGGACTAGCCAAGAGACCCAGTACTTC
few | TRBJ2-7 | TRBV15 | TRBD2 | CATSSWDYQIYEQYF | TGTGCCACCAGCAGCTGGGACTACCAGATCTACGAGCAGTACTTC
few | TRBJ2-7 | TRBV7-9 | NA | CASSLDGAGSSYEQYF | TGTGCCAGCAGCTTAGACGGGGCAGGGAGCTCCTACGAGCAGTACTTC
few | TRBJ2-1 | TRBV5-1 | NA | CASSLGFRVDEQFF | TGCGCCAGCAGCTTGGGGTTTAGGGTTGATGAGCAGTTCTTC
NA | TRBJ2-1 | TRBV20-1 | NA | CSARRPSYNEQFF | TGCAGTGCTAGACGGCCCAGTTACAATGAGCAGTTCTTC
few | TRBJ1-1 | TRBV12-3/TRBV12-4 | NA | CASHSSENTEAFF | TGTGCCAGCCACTCGTCGGAGAACACTGAAGCTTTCTTT
NA | TRBJ1-1 | TRBV7-9 | NA | CASSLGGWGPNTEAFF | TGTGCCAGCAGCTTAGGGGGGTGGGGGCCGAACACTGAAGCTTTCTTT
NA | TRBJ2-7 | TRBV7-3 | TRBD2 | CASSQGLAGFEQYF | TGTGCCAGCAGCCAGGGACTAGCGGGGTTTGAGCAGTACTTC
few | TRBJ2-3 | TRBV11-2 | TRBD2 | CASSLDRLAGSTDTQYF | TGTGCCAGCAGCTTAGATCGGCTAGCGGGGTCCACAGATACGCAGTATTTT